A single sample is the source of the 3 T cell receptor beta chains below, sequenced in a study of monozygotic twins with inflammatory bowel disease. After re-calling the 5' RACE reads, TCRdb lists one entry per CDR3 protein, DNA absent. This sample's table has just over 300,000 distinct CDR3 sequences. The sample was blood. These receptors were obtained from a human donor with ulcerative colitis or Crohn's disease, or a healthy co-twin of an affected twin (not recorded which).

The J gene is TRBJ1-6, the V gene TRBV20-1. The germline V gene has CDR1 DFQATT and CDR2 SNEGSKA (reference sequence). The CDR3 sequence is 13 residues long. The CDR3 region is CSASRGDSSPLHF.

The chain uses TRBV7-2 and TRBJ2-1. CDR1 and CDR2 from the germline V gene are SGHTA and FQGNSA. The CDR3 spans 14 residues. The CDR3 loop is CASSLVLFYNEQFF.

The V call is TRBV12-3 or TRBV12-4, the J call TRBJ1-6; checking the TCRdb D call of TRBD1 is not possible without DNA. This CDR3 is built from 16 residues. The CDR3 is CASSGGQGAWVSPLHF.